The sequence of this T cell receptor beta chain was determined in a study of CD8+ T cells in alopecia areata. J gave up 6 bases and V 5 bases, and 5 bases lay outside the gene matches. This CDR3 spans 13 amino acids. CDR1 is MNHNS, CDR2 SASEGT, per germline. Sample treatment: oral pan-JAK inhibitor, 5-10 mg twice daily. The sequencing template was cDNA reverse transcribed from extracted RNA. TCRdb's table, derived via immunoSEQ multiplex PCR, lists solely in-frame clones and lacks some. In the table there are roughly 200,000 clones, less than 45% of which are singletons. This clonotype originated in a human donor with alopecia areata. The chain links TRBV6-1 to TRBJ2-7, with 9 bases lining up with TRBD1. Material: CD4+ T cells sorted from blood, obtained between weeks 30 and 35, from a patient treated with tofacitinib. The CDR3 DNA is TGTGCCAGCAGTTGGGACAGGGTTCGCGAGCAGTACTTC. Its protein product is CASSWDRVREQYF.